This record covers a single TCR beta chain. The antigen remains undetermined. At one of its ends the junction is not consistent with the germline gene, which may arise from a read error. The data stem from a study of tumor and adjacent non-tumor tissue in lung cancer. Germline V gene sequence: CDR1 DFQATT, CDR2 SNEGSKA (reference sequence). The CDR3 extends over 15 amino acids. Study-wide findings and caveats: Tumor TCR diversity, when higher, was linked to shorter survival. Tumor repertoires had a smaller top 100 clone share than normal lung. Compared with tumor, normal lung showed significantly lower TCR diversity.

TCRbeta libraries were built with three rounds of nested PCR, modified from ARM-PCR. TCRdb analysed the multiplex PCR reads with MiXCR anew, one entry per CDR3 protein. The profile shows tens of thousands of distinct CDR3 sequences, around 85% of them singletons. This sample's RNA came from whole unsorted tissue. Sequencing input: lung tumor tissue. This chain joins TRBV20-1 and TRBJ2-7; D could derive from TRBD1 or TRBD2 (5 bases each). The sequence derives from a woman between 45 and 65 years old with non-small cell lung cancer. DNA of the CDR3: TGCAGTGCTAGATCAATCAAGGGACCCCCCTACGAGCAGTATTTC. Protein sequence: CSARSIKGPPYEQYF.